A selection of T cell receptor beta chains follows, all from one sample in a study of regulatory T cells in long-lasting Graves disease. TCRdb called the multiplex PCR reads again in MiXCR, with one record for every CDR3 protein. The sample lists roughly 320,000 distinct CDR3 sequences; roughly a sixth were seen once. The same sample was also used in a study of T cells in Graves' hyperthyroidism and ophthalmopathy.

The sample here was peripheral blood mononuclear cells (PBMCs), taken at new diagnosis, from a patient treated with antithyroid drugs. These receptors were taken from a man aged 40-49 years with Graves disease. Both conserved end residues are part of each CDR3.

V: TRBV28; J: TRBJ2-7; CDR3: CASSLTTALYEQYF
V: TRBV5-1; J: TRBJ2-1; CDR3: CASSNLLDRVNEQFF
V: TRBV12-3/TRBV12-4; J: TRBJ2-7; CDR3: CASRAGTAYEQYF
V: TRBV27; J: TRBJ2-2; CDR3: CASRESVGAGELFF
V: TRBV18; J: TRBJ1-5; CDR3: CASSPGGHDQPQHF
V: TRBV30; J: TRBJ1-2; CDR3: CAWSWGGYYGYTF
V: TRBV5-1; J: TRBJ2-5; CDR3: CASSYGQGETQYF
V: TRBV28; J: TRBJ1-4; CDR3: CATSPRHATNEKLFF
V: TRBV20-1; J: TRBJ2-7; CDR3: CSATRNRLPEQYF
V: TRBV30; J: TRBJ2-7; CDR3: CAWSADISYEQYF
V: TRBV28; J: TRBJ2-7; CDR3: CASRWDRSYEQYF
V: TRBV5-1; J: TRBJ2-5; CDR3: CASSRSSVRLETQYF
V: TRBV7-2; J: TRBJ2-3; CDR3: CASSLGSGFTDTQYF
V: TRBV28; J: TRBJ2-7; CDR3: CASSSSNNYEQYF
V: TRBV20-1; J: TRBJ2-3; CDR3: CSADRTIDTQYF
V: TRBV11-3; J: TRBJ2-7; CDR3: CASRRREDEQYF
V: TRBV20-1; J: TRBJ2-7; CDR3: CSCTSGVYEQYF
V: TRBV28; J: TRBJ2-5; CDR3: CASSLLVRETQYF
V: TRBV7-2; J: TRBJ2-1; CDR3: CASSLDRARKQFF
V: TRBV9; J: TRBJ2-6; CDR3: CASSPKGGRGSGANVLTF
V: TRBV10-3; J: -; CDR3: CAISDTSGGDETQYF
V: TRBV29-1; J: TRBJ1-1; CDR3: CSVESGMNTEAFF